Sequencing of this T cell receptor (beta chain) was carried out in a study of shared clonotypes between healthy human individuals. Findings and caveats of the study: Genetic and exposure-history diversity was limited by the few donors. Several donors held approximately 5% of naive CD4 clonotypes in common.

TCRdb's copy holds only in-frame clones and misses some; the assay was immunoSEQ multiplex PCR. The sample shows over a million clones, about three quarters of them seen only once. Regarding this clone: Its target is not known.

The sample consisted of memory CD4+ T cells sorted from blood. Subset reported: CD45RA-negative fraction. This TCR was sampled from a man aged 18 to 35 in good health.

The CDR3 coding sequence is TGTGCCAGCAGCCTAGTTGGGGCGCCCTACAATGAGCAGTTCTTC. It codes for CASSLVGAPYNEQFF. This chain uses TRBV11-2 with TRBJ2-1; possible D gene TRBD1, 5 bases. The CDR3 totals 15 residues. Trimming removed 5 bases at V and 2 bases at J, with 13 bases between. The germline V gene has CDR1 SGHAT and CDR2 FQNNGV.